Listed below are T cell receptor beta chains from one sample, sequenced in a study of liver allograft versus peripheral blood T cells. TCRdb reanalysed the reads using MiXCR and keeps one entry per CDR3 protein. The repertoire holds roughly 11,000 distinct CDR3 sequences, with 23% as singletons. All receptors come from a human patient who had a liver transplant. Part of the T cell pool may stem from the graft donor. Each CDR3 is given with its conserved first and last residue. The order of the fields is V gene, clone size, J gene, D gene, CDR3 protein, CDR3 DNA. D genes are given only for firm matches. Clone size is not always given. Where it is, it says once, few, many or a class for expanded clones.

V gene: TRBV7-2
clone size: medium-sized
J gene: TRBJ1-6
D gene: NA
CDR3 protein: CASSRQRNSPLHF
CDR3 DNA: TGTGCCAGCAGCCGACAGAGAAATTCACCCCTCCACTTT

V gene: TRBV7-2
clone size: medium-sized
J gene: TRBJ1-6
D gene: TRBD1
CDR3 protein: CASSTPGQGNSPLHF
CDR3 DNA: TGTGCCAGCAGCACCCCGGGACAGGGTAATTCACCCCTCCACTTT

V gene: TRBV6-1
clone size: few
J gene: TRBJ1-5
D gene: TRBD1
CDR3 protein: CATMTGNNQPQHF
CDR3 DNA: TGTGCCACCATGACAGGGAACAATCAGCCCCAGCATTTT

V gene: TRBV6-5
clone size: medium-sized
J gene: TRBJ2-6
D gene: NA
CDR3 protein: CASSYSMPSSGANVLTF
CDR3 DNA: TGTGCCAGCAGTTACTCGATGCCAAGCTCTGGGGCCAACGTCCTGACTTTC

V gene: TRBV15
clone size: many
J gene: TRBJ1-1
D gene: NA
CDR3 protein: CATSRGGGDGTEAFF
CDR3 DNA: TGTGCCACCAGCAGAGGGGGTGGGGACGGCACTGAAGCTTTCTTT

V gene: TRBV18
clone size: medium-sized
J gene: TRBJ1-1
D gene: NA
CDR3 protein: CASSLSNTEAFF
CDR3 DNA: TGTGCCAGCTCACTCAGTAACACTGAAGCTTTCTTT

V gene: TRBV6-6
clone size: few
J gene: TRBJ1-3
D gene: NA
CDR3 protein: CASSYSAARSGNTIYF
CDR3 DNA: TGTGCCAGCAGTTACTCGGCAGCCCGCTCTGGAAACACCATATATTTT

V gene: TRBV28
clone size: NA
J gene: TRBJ2-7
D gene: NA
CDR3 protein: CASSSQTRFLQTYEQYF
CDR3 DNA: TGTGCCAGCAGTTCCCAGACACGTTTTTTACAGACGTACGAGCAGTACTTC

V gene: TRBV6-5
clone size: few
J gene: TRBJ1-5
D gene: NA
CDR3 protein: CASSYSIRAGQPQHF
CDR3 DNA: TGTGCCAGCAGTTACTCGATTAGGGCTGGTCAGCCCCAGCATTTT

V gene: TRBV6-1
clone size: few
J gene: TRBJ1-4
D gene: TRBD1
CDR3 protein: CASSRTGPEKLFF
CDR3 DNA: TGTGCCAGCAGCAGGACAGGGCCTGAAAAACTGTTTTTT

V gene: TRBV6-6
clone size: few
J gene: TRBJ2-7
D gene: NA
CDR3 protein: CASSYSQGSYEQYF
CDR3 DNA: TGTGCCAGCAGTTACTCGCAGGGCTCCTACGAGCAGTACTTC